The 25 T cell receptor beta chains listed next were all sequenced from one sample in a study of cytomegalovirus exposure and HLA in healthy donors. Amplification used 60 Vbeta primers and 13 Jbeta primers. Produced via immunoSEQ multiplex PCR; TCRdb's table is partial and in-frame only. The sample consists of some 130,000 clones, 65% to 80% of them appearing once. Sequencing input: PBMCs. These TCRs come from a middle-aged man in good health and CMV-seronegative.

The chain joins TRBV29-1 to TRBJ2-3, with D tentatively TRBD2 (6 bases). The CDR3 runs 12 residues. Per germline, CDR1 SQVTM and CDR2 ANQGSEA. V was cut by 4 bases and J by 6 bases, with 11 bases left in between. CDR3 nucleotides: TGCAGCGTTGCGGGGGATTCTGATACGCAGTATTTT. This sequence encodes CSVAGDSDTQYF.

V is TRBV5-6 and J is TRBJ2-3, with no clear D. The germline V gene has CDR1 SGHDT and CDR2 YYEEEE. There are 13 residues in the CDR3. V lost 2 bases and J lost 2, with 6 bases in between. The CDR3 DNA reads TGTGCCAGCAGCTTACAGATCACAGATACGCAGTATTTT. It is translated as CASSLQITDTQYF.

This clone was counted only a few times. The rearrangement joins TRBV11-1 to TRBJ1-2; D unresolved. Germline lookup yields CDR1 SGHAT and CDR2 FQDESV (reference sequence). The CDR3 has 15 residues. V lost 2 bases and J lost 6, with 16 bases in between. CDR3: CASSLRRAGPDGYTF. CDR3 coding DNA: TGTGCCAGCAGCTTAAGGCGGGCGGGTCCGGATGGCTACACCTTC.

This chain connects TRBV19 to TRBJ1-2; maybe TRBD1 (5 bases). The CDR3 totals 13 residues. V shed 4 bases and J shed 5 bases, with 11 bases lying between them. The germline gives CDR1 LNHDA, CDR2 SQIVND (reference sequence). The CDR3 is CASSTGVRYGYTF. As DNA, the CDR3 is TGTGCCAGTAGTACGGGGGTTCGGTATGGCTACACCTTC. The full variable domain, rest sourced from reference TRBV19 and TRBJ1-2, is DGGITQSPKYLFRKEGQNVTLSCEQNLNHDAMYWYRQDPGQGLRLIYYSQIVNDFQKGDIAEGYSVSREKKESFPLTVTSAQKNPTAFYLCASSTGVRYGYTFGSGTRLTVV.

This chain uses TRBV29-1 with TRBJ1-1; TRBD1 might be the D (5 bases). CDR3 length: 11 residues. Per the germline V gene, CDR1 is SQVTM and CDR2 is ANQGSEA. The V and J ends lost 2 bases and 7 bases respectively, with 8 bases between them. CDR3 sequence: CSVEPTVEAFF. DNA for the CDR3: TGCAGCGTTGAACCGACAGTTGAAGCTTTCTTT.

The chain is built from TRBV6-1 and TRBJ1-5; TRBD1 agrees at 8 bases. The junction had 7 bases not matched to a gene; V was cut back by 3 bases and J by 3 bases. Germline V gives CDR1 MNHNS, CDR2 SASEGT. There are 16 residues in the CDR3. The CDR3 DNA reads as TGTGCCAGCAGTGATCTTGGGACAGGTAACAATCAGCCCCAGCATTTT. Its protein is CASSDLGTGNNQPQHF.

This chain joins TRBV30 and TRBJ1-2; unclear D gene. The germline V and J ends were trimmed by 5 bases and 4 bases, with 5 bases remaining between them. Germline CDR1 is GTSNPN and CDR2 is SVGIG (reference sequence). The CDR3 is 10 residues long. CDR3: CAWYSYGYTF. The CDR3, as DNA: TGTGCCTGGTACAGCTATGGCTACACCTTC.

The V call is TRBV28, the J call TRBJ1-5; D call uncertain. CDR1 and CDR2 (germline): MDHEN, SYDVKM. The CDR3 is 11 amino acids. Trimming took off 7 bases at V and 6 bases at J, with 7 bases between the two ends. This chain's CDR3 is CASTSSQPQHF. CDR3 in DNA: TGTGCCAGCACGTCTTCTCAGCCCCAGCATTTT.

In this sample, this clone turned up once. This chain uses TRBV19 with TRBJ1-4, with a tentative D call TRBD1 (5 bases). V was trimmed by 7 bases and J by 4 bases, leaving 16 bases between them. The CDR3 runs to 15 residues. CDR1 and CDR2 from the germline V gene are LNHDA and SQIVND (reference sequence). The CDR3 DNA reads TGTGCCAGTACCCGCCGGGGGTCGAATAATGAAAAACTGTTTTTT. Its translation: CASTRRGSNNEKLFF.

This chain joins TRBV30 and TRBJ2-6; D gene ambiguous. The CDR3 is 13 amino acids. The V end was cut by 3 bases, the J end by 0 bases, with 3 bases between. Germline V gene lookup returns CDR1 GTSNPN and CDR2 SVGIG (reference sequence). CDR3 bases: TGTGCCTGGAGGGCCTCTGGGGCCAACGTCCTGACTTTC. This encodes CAWRASGANVLTF.

The J gene is TRBJ2-5, the V gene TRBV6-1, with D perhaps TRBD1 (7 bases). Trimming took 3 bases from V and 3 from J, leaving 11 bases between them. The CDR3 has 14 residues. CDR1 MNHNS and CDR2 SASEGT come from the germline V gene. The CDR3 sequence is CASSDPGGKETQYF. As DNA, the CDR3 is TGTGCCAGCAGTGACCCAGGGGGGAAAGAGACCCAGTACTTC.

V gene TRBV27 combines with J gene TRBJ2-7; D is unclear. Germline CDR1 and CDR2: MNHEY and SMNVEV (reference sequence). Trimming removed 3 bases from V and 0 bases from J, with 6 bases in between. This CDR3 has 13 amino acids. The CDR3 region is CASSFHSSYEQYF. In DNA form, the CDR3 reads TGTGCCAGCAGTTTCCACAGCTCCTACGAGCAGTACTTC.

The V call is TRBV19, the J call TRBJ1-6; perhaps TRBD1 as D (6 bases). The CDR3 consists of 15 residues. V lost 10 bases and J 7 bases, leaving 20 bases between the germline ends. Germline values: CDR1 LNHDA, CDR2 SQIVND (reference sequence). The CDR3 nucleotides read TGTGCCACCTCCCCAATACAGGGAGGGAATTCACCCCTCCACTTT. Its translation: CATSPIQGGNSPLHF.

The V call is TRBV5-1, the J call TRBJ2-1; 8 bases match TRBD1. This CDR3 region has 15 residues. The junction had 11 bases not matched to a gene; V was cut back by 4 bases and J by 8 bases. Germline V lookup: CDR1 SGHRS, CDR2 YFSETQ. The CDR3 DNA reads TGCGCCAGCAGCATTGCCGGGACAGGTTCAGATGAGCAGTTCTTC. Amino acids: CASSIAGTGSDEQFF.

This clone was seen a few times. This chain links TRBV5-1 with TRBJ1-1; weak D call: TRBD1 (6 bases). The CDR3 is made up of 15 amino acids. Trimming removed 4 bases from V and 0 bases from J, with 13 bases in between. CDR1 and CDR2 from the germline V gene are SGHRS and YFSETQ. The CDR3 here is CASSPRQDMNTEAFF. DNA for the CDR3: TGCGCCAGCAGCCCGCGACAGGACATGAACACTGAAGCTTTCTTT.

The chain combines TRBV5-1 with TRBJ1-4; 11 bases map to TRBD1. The CDR3 is 16 amino acids. The junction had 12 bases not matched to a gene; V was cut back by 9 bases and J by 5 bases. CDR1 is SGHRS and CDR2 is YFSETQ in the germline V gene. This chain's CDR3 is CATQSGQGGRNEKLFF. The CDR3 DNA reads TGCGCCACGCAATCGGGACAGGGGGGAAGGAATGAAAAACTGTTTTTT.

CDR3 nucleotides: TGTGCCAGCCAAGGACAGGGGTATCCCTCTGGGGCCAACGTCCTGACTTTC. It yields the protein CASQGQGYPSGANVLTF. The chain employs TRBV2 and TRBJ2-6; 9 bases line up with TRBD1. There are 17 residues in the CDR3. Per the germline V gene, CDR1 is SNHLY and CDR2 is FYNNEI. The ends lost 8 bases at V and 0 bases at J; junction bases unmatched: 8. Variable domain in full (rest from reference TRBV2 and TRBJ2-6): EPEVTQTPSHQVTQMGQEVILRCVPISNHLYFYWYRQILGQKVEFLVSFYNNEISEKSEIFDDQFSVERPDGSNFTLKIRSTKLEDSAMYFCASQGQGYPSGANVLTFGAGSRLTVL.

The CDR3 reads CASSKRTGGDNSPLHF. CDR3 DNA: TGTGCCAGCAGCAAGCGGACAGGGGGAGATAATTCACCCCTCCACTTT. The V and J genes are TRBV5-4 and TRBJ1-6; 10 nucleotides line up with TRBD1. Germline V gives CDR1 SGHNT, CDR2 YYREEE (reference sequence). This CDR3 has 16 residues. Trimming took 4 bases from V and 5 from J; bases not matched to a gene: 6.

The rearrangement joins TRBV15 to TRBJ2-3; D is perhaps TRBD2 (6 bases). Trimming shortened V by 4 bases and J by 0 bases, and 17 bases separated the two germline ends. There are 17 residues in the CDR3. The germline gives CDR1 LNHNV, CDR2 YYDKDF (reference sequence). The CDR3 protein is CATSTIPQAGSTDTQYF. The CDR3 DNA reads TGTGCCACCAGCACAATTCCGCAGGCGGGGAGCACAGATACGCAGTATTTT.

V gene TRBV5-1 combines with J gene TRBJ2-3, with D possibly TRBD2 on 6 matching bases. Trimming took 4 bases from V and 1 from J, leaving 22 bases between them. Germline V lookup: CDR1 SGHRS, CDR2 YFSETQ. CDR3 length: 18 amino acids. In DNA form, the CDR3 reads TGCGCCAGCAGCCGTAGTGCCGGGACCGGAGGGGGCACAGATACGCAGTATTTT. Its protein is CASSRSAGTGGGTDTQYF.

The rearrangement uses TRBV6-6 and TRBJ2-7; TRBD1 is a possible D gene (6 bases). CDR3 size: 15 residues. Per the germline V gene, CDR1 is MNHNY and CDR2 is SVGAGI (reference sequence). Trimming left V 0 bases short and J 3 bases short, with 12 bases between. Here the CDR3 reads CASSYSGGGHYEQYF. In DNA form, the CDR3 reads TGTGCCAGCAGTTACTCGGGTGGGGGACACTACGAGCAGTACTTC.

The V and J genes are TRBV11-3 and TRBJ2-1; 11 bases are shared with TRBD2. The CDR3 length is 16 residues. After removal of 4 bases from V and 1 base from J, the junction contained 3 bases not matched to a gene. CDR1 and CDR2 (germline): SGHNT, YENEEA. CDR3 amino acids: CASSSRLAGSYNEQFF. CDR3 bases: TGTGCCAGCAGCTCACGACTAGCGGGGTCCTACAATGAGCAGTTCTTC.

The CDR3 spells CASSSDSPLTF. CDR3 bases: TGTGCCAGCAGCTCGGACAGCCCGCTCACCTTC. The genes are TRBV13 and TRBJ1-2, with D perhaps TRBD1 (6 bases). Germline CDR1 and CDR2: PRHDT and FYEKMQ (reference sequence). The V end was cut by 4 bases, the J end by 13 bases, with 13 bases between. This CDR3 spans 11 amino acids.

This chain uses TRBV7-9 with TRBJ2-5, with TRBD1 as a possible D gene (6 bases). The CDR3 has 15 amino acids. Trimming shortened V by 3 bases and J by 1 base, and 12 bases separated the two germline ends. CDR1 and CDR2 (germline): SEHNR, FQNEAQ (reference sequence). The chain's CDR3 is CASSLPWTAQETQYF. The CDR3 DNA sequence: TGTGCCAGCAGCTTGCCCTGGACAGCCCAAGAGACCCAGTACTTC. The whole variable domain, filled in from reference TRBV7-9 and TRBJ2-5, reads DTGVSQNPRHKITKRGQNVTFRCDPISEHNRLYWYRQTLGQGPEFLTYFQNEAQLEKSRLLSDRFSAERPKGSFSTLEIQRTEQGDSAMYLCASSLPWTAQETQYFGPGTRLLVL.

This clone was counted only a few times. The chain joins TRBV15 to TRBJ1-5; weak D call: TRBD1 (6 bases). The length of the CDR3 is 14 residues. The germline gives CDR1 LNHNV, CDR2 YYDKDF (reference sequence). Between the trimmed V and J ends, which lost 0 bases and 4 bases, there was a span of 7 bases. The CDR3 nucleotides are TGTGCCACCAGCAGAGATCAGGGGAATCAGCCCCAGCATTTT. Amino acids: CATSRDQGNQPQHF.